This TCR beta chain was sequenced for a study of blood T cell repertoires in COVID-19 (dated by TCRdb to the early 2020s). Some background on the complete study: Samples from collaborators originated in the United States, Italy and Spain and spanned both the acute and convalescent phases of COVID-19. The material from the prospective study consisted of cDNA or gDNA derived from T cells, B-cell-depleted T cells, or PBMCs. Subjects who had been exposed to COVID-19, were actively infected with it, or had recovered from it provided the deeply sampled blood TCRbeta repertoires that made up the dataset. A freely available public database, intended as a resource for researchers studying the immune response to SARS-CoV-2, is where the repertoires were released. The samples were drawn from two sources: the first 160 participants of the ongoing ImmuneRACE study, and over 950 subjects contributed by 6 global collaborators. A de-identified subject ID, COVID-19 status, age in years and sex were almost always included in the sample metadata. HLA class I and class II types, where available, came from metadata supplied by the sample provider rather than from assay-based typing.

For this clone: What antigen it recognizes has not been identified. Base qualities are missing; no much larger clone stands one base away.

TCRbeta CDR3 regions were amplified from genomic DNA by means of the immunoSEQ Assay, a bias-controlled multiplex PCR. The authors' pipeline ran thus. Nucleated cell counts per sample were estimated from amplification of reference gene primers within the assay. Sequence reads were collapsed and filtered to measure the absolute abundance of every unique TCRbeta CDR3 rearrangement. For each sample, productive Simpson clonality was calculated as the square root of Simpson's diversity index across productive rearrangements. TCRdb retrieved this table from immuneACCESS and kept in-frame rearrangements only. Not all clones are present; in checked studies, unresolved V genes account for under half, and no reason is known for the remainder. The V and J calls and clone size are taken from that table; D and trimming were inferred from the DNA. The sample table contains some 320,000 clones; only one count was recorded for around 90% of them. The leading ten clones occupy 2.6% of the sample.

Participants in the prospective study were enrolled through a virtual design, were aged about 18 to 89 years, and lived in roughly 24 United States geographic areas. In the prospective study, cohorts were assigned on the basis of participant-reported clinical history obtained from a screening survey and a study questionnaire. Recovered participants in ImmuneRACE Cohort 3 were defined by two consecutive negative NP/OP PCR tests, clearance by a healthcare professional, or resolution of symptoms. Mobile phlebotomists in the prospective study collected whole blood, serum and a nasopharyngeal or oropharyngeal swab from every participant. Additional blood draws and questionnaires over an approximately 2-month period could optionally be provided by prospective study participants. Before DNA extraction, prospective study blood samples were shipped either frozen or at room temperature. Here is what the overall study found, with its caveats: The amount of clinical and demographic metadata varied by source and participant and was provided uncurated.

The trim is 4 bases for V and 0 bases for J, with a gap of 19 bases between the germline ends. According to the germline V gene (reference sequence), CDR1 reads SGHNT and CDR2 reads YYREEE. Taken from cysteine to phenylalanine, the CDR3 has 17 residues. Only the CDR3 DNA stays, 51 bases, in frame from base 1. In this chain, TRBV5-4 is recombined with TRBJ1-2; confidence is insufficient to name the D gene. The sequencing input was PBMCs or T cells enriched from blood (not recorded which). The clonotype was recovered from a man aged 60 to 69 who had recovered from COVID-19. At the DNA level, the sequence is TGTGCCAGCAGCCCACCACCCGGCGGCCTGGCTAACTATGGCTACACCTTC. Its translation reads: CASSPPPGGLANYGYTF.